This TCR beta chain was sequenced for a study of CXCR3-negative and CXCR3-positive naive CD8 T cells. This clonotype is deemed medium-sized by its frequency. Its target is unknown. Overall study results and limits: CXCR3-positive naive cells had TRB CDR3s that were more hydrophobic than CXCR3-negative naive cells had. TRBV-TRBJ usage matched between naive CXCR3-negative and CXCR3-positive cells but not between memory cells.

Libraries were UMI-labeled 5' RACE TRB cDNA. TCRdb re-called the 5' RACE reads; one entry per CDR3 protein, DNA not given. Its listing shows 50,000 to 70,000 distinct CDR3 sequences. The sample was naive CXCR3+ CD8+ T cells from blood. The subset is: CD45RO-CCR7+CD27+CD95- naive CD8+ T cells expressing CXCR3 (TNR3+). The clonotype originates from a human donor in good health. Some clones in this sample may be carry-over from other donors' samples.

The CDR3: CASSQDRLQTLEAFF. The chain uses TRBV4-3 and TRBJ1-1. From germline, CDR1 is LGHNA and CDR2 YSLEER. The CDR3 has 15 residues.